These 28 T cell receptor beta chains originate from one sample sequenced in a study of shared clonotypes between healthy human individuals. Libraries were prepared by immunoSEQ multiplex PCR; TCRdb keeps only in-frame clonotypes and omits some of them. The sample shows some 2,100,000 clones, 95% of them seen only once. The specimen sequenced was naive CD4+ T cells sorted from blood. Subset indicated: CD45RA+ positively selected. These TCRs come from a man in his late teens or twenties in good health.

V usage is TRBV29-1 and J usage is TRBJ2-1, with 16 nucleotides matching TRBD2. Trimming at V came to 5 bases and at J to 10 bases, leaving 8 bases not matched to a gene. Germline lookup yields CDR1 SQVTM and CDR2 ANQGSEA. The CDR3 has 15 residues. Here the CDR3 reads CSVKGLAGGSSEQFF. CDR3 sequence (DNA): TGCAGCGTTAAGGGACTAGCGGGAGGGTCCTCAGAGCAGTTCTTC.

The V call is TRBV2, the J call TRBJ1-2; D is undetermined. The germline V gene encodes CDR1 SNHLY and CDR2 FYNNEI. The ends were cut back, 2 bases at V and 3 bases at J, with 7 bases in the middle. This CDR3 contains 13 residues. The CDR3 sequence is CASSEQDYYGYTF. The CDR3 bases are TGTGCCAGCAGTGAACAGGACTACTATGGCTACACCTTC.

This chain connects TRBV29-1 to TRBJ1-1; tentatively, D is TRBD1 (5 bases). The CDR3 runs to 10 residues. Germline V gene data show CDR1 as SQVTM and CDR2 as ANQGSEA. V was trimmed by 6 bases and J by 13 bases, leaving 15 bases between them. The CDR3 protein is CSVTDRWSFF. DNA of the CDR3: TGCAGCGTAACAGACAGATGGAGTTTCTTT.

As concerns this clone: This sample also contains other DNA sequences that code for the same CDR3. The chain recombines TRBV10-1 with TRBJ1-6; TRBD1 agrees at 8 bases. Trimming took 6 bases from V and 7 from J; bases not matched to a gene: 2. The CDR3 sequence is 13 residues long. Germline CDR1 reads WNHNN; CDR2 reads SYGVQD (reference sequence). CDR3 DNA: TGCGCCAGCAGGAGGGACAGGAATTCACCCCTCCACTTT. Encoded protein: CASRRDRNSPLHF.

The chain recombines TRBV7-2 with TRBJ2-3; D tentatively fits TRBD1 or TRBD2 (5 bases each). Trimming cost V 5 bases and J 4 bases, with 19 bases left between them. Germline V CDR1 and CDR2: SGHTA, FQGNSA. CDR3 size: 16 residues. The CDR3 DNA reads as TGTGCCAGCAGCCCCCCTCGGGGCAGGGTGCCAGATACGCAGTATTTT. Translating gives CASSPPRGRVPDTQYF.

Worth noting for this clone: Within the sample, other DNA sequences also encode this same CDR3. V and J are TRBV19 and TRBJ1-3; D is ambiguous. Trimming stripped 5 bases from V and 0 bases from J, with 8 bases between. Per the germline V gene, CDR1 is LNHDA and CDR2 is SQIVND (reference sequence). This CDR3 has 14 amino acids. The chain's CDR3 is CASSRTGSGNTIYF. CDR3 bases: TGTGCCAGTAGTCGGACCGGCTCTGGAAACACCATATATTTT. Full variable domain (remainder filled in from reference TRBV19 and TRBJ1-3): DGGITQSPKYLFRKEGQNVTLSCEQNLNHDAMYWYRQDPGQGLRLIYYSQIVNDFQKGDIAEGYSVSREKKESFPLTVTSAQKNPTAFYLCASSRTGSGNTIYFGEGSWLTVV.

CDR3 protein: CASSELGLQGSLYEQYF. The DNA of the CDR3 is TGTGCCAGCAGTGAATTAGGTCTTCAGGGAAGCTTGTACGAGCAGTACTTC. The chain joins TRBV6-1 to TRBJ2-7; possibly TRBD1 for D (5 bases). In germline, CDR1 is MNHNS, CDR2 SASEGT. V lost 2 bases and J lost 4, with 21 bases in between. There are 17 residues in the CDR3.

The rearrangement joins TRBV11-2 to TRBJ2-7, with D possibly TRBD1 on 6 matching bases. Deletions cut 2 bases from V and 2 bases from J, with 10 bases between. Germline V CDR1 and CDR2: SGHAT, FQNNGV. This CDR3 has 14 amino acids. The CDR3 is CASSLIGGPYEQYF. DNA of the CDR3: TGTGCCAGCAGCTTAATAGGGGGTCCCTACGAGCAGTACTTC.

The chain's CDR3 is CATDQAQGHEQFF. The CDR3 coding sequence is TGTGCCACAGACCAGGCCCAGGGCCATGAGCAGTTCTTC. The chain is built from TRBV7-9 and TRBJ2-1, with D possibly being TRBD1 (5 bases). The CDR3 totals 13 residues. V was shortened by 10 bases and J by 8 bases, with 18 bases between the two germline ends. Germline CDR1 SEHNR, CDR2 FQNEAQ (reference sequence). The full variable domain, its missing parts supplied by reference TRBV7-9 and TRBJ2-1, is DTGVSQNPRHKITKRGQNVTFRCDPISEHNRLYWYRQTLGQGPEFLTYFQNEAQLEKSRLLSDRFSAERPKGSFSTLEIQRTEQGDSAMYLCATDQAQGHEQFFGPGTRLTVL.

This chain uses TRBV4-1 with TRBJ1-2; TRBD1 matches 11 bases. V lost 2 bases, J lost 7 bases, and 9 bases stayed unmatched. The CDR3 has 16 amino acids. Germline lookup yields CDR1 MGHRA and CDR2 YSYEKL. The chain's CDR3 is CASSQRSAGQGVGYTF. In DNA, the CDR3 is TGCGCCAGCAGCCAAAGAAGCGCGGGACAGGGGGTTGGCTACACCTTC.

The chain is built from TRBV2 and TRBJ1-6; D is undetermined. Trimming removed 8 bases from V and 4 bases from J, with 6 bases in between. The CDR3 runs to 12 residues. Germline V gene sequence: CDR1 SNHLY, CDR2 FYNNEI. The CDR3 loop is CASGGYNSPLHF. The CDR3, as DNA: TGTGCCAGCGGAGGGTATAATTCACCCCTCCACTTT. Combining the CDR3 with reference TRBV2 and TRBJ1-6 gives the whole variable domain EPEVTQTPSHQVTQMGQEVILRCVPISNHLYFYWYRQILGQKVEFLVSFYNNEISEKSEIFDDQFSVERPDGSNFTLKIRSTKLEDSAMYFCASGGYNSPLHFGNGTRLTVT.

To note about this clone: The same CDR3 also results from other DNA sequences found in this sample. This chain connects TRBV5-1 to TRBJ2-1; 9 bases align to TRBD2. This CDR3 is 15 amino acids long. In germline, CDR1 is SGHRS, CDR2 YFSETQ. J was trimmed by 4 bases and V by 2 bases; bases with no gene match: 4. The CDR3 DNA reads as TGCGCCAGCAGCTTTGGTGCGGGAGGGTACAATGAGCAGTTCTTC. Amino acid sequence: CASSFGAGGYNEQFF.

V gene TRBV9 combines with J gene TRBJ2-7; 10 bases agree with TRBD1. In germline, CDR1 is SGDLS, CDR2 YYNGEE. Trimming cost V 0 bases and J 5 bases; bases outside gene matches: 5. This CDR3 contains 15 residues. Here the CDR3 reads CASSVGGTGAHEQYF. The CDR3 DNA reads TGTGCCAGCAGCGTAGGCGGGACAGGGGCCCACGAGCAGTACTTC. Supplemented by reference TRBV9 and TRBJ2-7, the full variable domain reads DSGVTQTPKHLITATGQRVTLRCSPRSGDLSVYWYQQSLDQGLQFLIQYYNGEERAKGNILERFSAQQFPDLHSELNLSSLELGDSALYFCASSVGGTGAHEQYFGPGTRLTVT.

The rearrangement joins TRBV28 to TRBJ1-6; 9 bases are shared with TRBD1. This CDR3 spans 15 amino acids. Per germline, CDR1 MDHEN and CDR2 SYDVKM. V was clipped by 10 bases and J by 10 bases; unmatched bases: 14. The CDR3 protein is CATKGPGQGVSPLHF. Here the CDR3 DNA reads TGTGCCACCAAAGGTCCGGGACAGGGTGTCTCACCCCTCCACTTT.

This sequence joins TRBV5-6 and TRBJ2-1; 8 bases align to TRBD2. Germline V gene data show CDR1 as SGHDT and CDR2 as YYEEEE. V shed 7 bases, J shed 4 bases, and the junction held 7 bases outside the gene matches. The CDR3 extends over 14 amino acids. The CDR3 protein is CASERGRKYNEQFF. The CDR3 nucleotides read TGTGCCAGCGAGCGGGGGAGAAAATACAATGAGCAGTTCTTC.

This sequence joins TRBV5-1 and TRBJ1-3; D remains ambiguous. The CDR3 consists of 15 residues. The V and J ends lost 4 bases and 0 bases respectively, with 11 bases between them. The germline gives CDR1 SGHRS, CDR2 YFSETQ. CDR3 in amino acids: CASSPIQISGNTIYF. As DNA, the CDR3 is TGCGCCAGCAGCCCGATACAGATCTCTGGAAACACCATATATTTT. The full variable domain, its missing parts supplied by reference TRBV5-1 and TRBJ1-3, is KAGVTQTPRYLIKTRGQQVTLSCSPISGHRSVSWYQQTPGQGLQFLFEYFSETQRNKGNFPGRFSGRQFSNSRSEMNVSTLELGDSALYLCASSPIQISGNTIYFGEGSWLTVV.

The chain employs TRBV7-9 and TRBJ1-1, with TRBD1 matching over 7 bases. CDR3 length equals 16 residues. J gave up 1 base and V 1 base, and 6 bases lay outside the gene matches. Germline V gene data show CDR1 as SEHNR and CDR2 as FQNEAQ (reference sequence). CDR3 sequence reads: CASSLVGAGGNTEAFF. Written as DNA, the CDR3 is TGTGCCAGCAGCTTAGTAGGGGCAGGGGGGAACACTGAAGCTTTCTTT.

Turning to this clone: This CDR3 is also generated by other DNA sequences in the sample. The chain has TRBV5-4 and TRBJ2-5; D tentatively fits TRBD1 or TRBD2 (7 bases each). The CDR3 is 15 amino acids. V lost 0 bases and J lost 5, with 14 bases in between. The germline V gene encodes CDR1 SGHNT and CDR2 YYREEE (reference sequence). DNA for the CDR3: TGTGCCAGCAGCTTGGCCGGGGGAGGGGGCGAGACCCAGTACTTC. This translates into CASSLAGGGGETQYF.

As DNA, the CDR3 is TGTGCCAGCCTGGGACAGACGCTCGGGGACACTGAAGCTTTCTTT. Translated: CASLGQTLGDTEAFF. This rearrangement joins TRBV6-1 to TRBJ1-1, with 7 bases matching TRBD1. The CDR3 length is 15 residues. The germline CDR1 and CDR2 sequences are MNHNS and SASEGT. V lost 8 bases, J lost 3 bases, and 12 bases stayed unmatched.

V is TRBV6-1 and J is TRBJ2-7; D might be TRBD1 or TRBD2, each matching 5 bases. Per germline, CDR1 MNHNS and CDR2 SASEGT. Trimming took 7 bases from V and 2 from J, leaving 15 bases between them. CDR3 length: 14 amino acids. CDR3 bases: TGTGCCAGCACTGGGGCGGGCAGGACCTACGAGCAGTACTTC. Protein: CASTGAGRTYEQYF.

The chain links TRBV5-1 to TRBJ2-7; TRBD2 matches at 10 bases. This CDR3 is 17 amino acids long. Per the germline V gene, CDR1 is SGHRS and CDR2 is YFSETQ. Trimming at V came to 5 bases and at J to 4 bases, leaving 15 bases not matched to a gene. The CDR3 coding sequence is TGCGCCAGCAGTTCTGGACTAGCGGATTTAAGGGGGTACGAGCAGTACTTC. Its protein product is CASSSGLADLRGYEQYF.

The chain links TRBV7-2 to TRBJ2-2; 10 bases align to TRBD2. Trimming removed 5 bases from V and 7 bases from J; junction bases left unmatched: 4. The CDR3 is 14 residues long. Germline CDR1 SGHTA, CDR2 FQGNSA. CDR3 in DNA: TGTGCCAGCAGCGACGTAGCGGGAGGCGGGGAGCTGTTTTTT. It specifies CASSDVAGGGELFF.

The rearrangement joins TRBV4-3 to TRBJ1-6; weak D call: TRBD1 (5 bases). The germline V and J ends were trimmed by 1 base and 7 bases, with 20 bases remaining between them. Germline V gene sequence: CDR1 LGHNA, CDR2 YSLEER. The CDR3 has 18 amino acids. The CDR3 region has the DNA TGCGCCAGCAGCCAAGCGGTGCAGGGTCTCGGAAGGAATTCACCCCTCCACTTT. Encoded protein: CASSQAVQGLGRNSPLHF.

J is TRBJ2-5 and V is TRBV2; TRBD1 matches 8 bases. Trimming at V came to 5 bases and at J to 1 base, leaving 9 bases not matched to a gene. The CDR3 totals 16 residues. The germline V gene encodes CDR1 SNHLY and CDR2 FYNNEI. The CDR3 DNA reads TGTGCCAGCAGTCCAGGACAGGGTACTCTCCAAGAGACCCAGTACTTC. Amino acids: CASSPGQGTLQETQYF.

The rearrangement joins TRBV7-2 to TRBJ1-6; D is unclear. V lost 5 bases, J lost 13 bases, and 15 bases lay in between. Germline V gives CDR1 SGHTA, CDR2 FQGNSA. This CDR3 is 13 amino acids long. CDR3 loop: CASSTNEVNPLHF. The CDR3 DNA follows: TGTGCCAGCAGCACCAACGAGGTCAATCCCCTCCACTTT. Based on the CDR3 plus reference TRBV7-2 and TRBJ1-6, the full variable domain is GAGVSQSPSNKVTEKGKDVELRCDPISGHTALYWYRQSLGQGLEFLIYFQGNSAPDKSGLPSDRFSAERTGGSVSTLTIQRTQQEDSAVYLCASSTNEVNPLHFGNGTRLTVT.

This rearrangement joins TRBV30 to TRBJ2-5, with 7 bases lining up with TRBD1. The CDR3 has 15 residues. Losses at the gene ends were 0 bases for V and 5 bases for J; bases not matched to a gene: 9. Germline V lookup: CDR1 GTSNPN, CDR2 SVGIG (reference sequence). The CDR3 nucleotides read TGTGCCTGGAGTGTAAGCGACAGGGTTGGGGAGACCCAGTACTTC. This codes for CAWSVSDRVGETQYF.

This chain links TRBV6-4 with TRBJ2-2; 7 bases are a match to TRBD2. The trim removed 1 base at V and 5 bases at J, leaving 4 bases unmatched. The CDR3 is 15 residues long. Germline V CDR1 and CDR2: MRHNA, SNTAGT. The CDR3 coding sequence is TGTGCCAGCAGTGACTTTGCGGGAGCTACCGGGGAGCTGTTTTTT. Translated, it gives CASSDFAGATGELFF.

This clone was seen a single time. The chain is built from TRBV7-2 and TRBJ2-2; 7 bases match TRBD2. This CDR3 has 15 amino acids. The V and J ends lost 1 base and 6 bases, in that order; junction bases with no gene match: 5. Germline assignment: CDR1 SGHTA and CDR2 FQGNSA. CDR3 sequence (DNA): TGTGCCAGCAGCTTAGGTACGGGAGGTTCCGGGGAGCTGTTTTTT. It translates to CASSLGTGGSGELFF.